This T cell receptor (beta chain) is drawn from a study of OX40 agonist ivuxolimab in advanced cancers. As for the study in general: Patients with prior anti-PD-1, anti-PD-L1 or anti-CTLA-4 therapy were eligible; 35% to 50% had some. Broader study findings: Researchers did not establish what antigens the expanded peripheral T cells target.

The CDR3 loop spans 15 amino acids. Trimming removed 5 bases from V and 5 bases from J, with 15 bases in between. Germline CDR1 reads SGHTA; CDR2 reads FQGTGA. Worth noting for this clone: Its cognate antigen is unknown.

Assay: immunoSEQ multiplex PCR; the TCRdb copy retains only in-frame clones and omits some. This sample has about 61,000 clones; about 88% occur once, and the top ten carry 18%. The source of this sequence is an adult with an advanced solid tumor such as melanoma, head and neck, liver or kidney cancer. This chain connects TRBV7-3 to TRBJ2-2; D is undetermined. Sequenced material: CD4+ or CD8+ T cells sorted from blood, taken in a trial of the OX40 agonist ivuxolimab. The CDR3 region is CASSLDGTSTGELFF. The CDR3 DNA sequence: TGTGCCAGCAGCCTCGACGGCACCAGTACCGGGGAGCTGTTTTTT.